The next 19 T cell receptor beta chains were all read from a single sample in a study of Ad26.COV2.S vaccination and SARS-CoV-2 variants. Profiling relied on immunoSEQ multiplex PCR, and the TCRdb table lists in-frame clones only, not all of them. The sample includes more than 400,000 clones, about 92% of them seen just once. Treatment here: roughly 20 received Ad26.COV2.S at low or high dose, single or two shots; about 5 received placebo; per-sample allocation not given. Following the first vaccine or placebo injection, samples were taken on day 63. Sequenced material: peripheral blood, taken in a trial of Ad26.COV2.S vaccine versus placebo. These receptors came from a person aged 18-65 years who received the Ad26.COV2.S COVID-19 vaccine or a placebo.

The genes are TRBV19 and TRBJ2-1; D tentatively reads TRBD1 or TRBD2 (5 bases each). With 1 base removed from V and 8 bases from J, the gap between germline ends came to 12 bases. The CDR3 has 14 residues. The V gene's germline CDR1 is LNHDA and CDR2 SQIVND (reference sequence). Here the CDR3 DNA reads TGTGCCAGTAGTATAGGGGGACCGTGGGATGAGCAGTTCTTC. Translating gives CASSIGGPWDEQFF.

This clone was found once. This sequence joins TRBV16 and TRBJ1-2; 7 bases are a match to TRBD1. CDR3 size: 17 residues. CDR1 is KGHSY, CDR2 FQNENV, per germline. The V and J ends lost 0 bases and 0 bases, in that order; junction bases with no gene match: 7. The CDR3 DNA sequence: TGTGCCAGCAGCCAATCTTACGCGACAGGGTCTAACTATGGCTACACCTTC. Its protein is CASSQSYATGSNYGYTF. Drawing the rest from reference TRBV16 and TRBJ1-2, the complete variable domain is GEEVAQTPKHLVRGEGQKAKLYCAPIKGHSYVFWYQQVLKNEFKFLISFQNENVFDETGMPKERFSAKCLPNSPCSLEIQATKLEDSAVYFCASSQSYATGSNYGYTFGSGTRLTVV.

The J gene is TRBJ2-2, the V gene TRBV28; D is uncertain. V lost 6 bases to trimming and J lost 3 bases, with 14 bases between them. Germline-derived CDR1 and CDR2 are MDHEN and SYDVKM. The CDR3 has 15 amino acids. CDR3 in amino acids: CASRKRAPDTGELFF. The CDR3 coding sequence is TGTGCCAGCAGGAAAAGGGCCCCGGACACCGGGGAGCTGTTTTTT. Full variable domain (outside the CDR3, taken from reference TRBV28 and TRBJ2-2): DVKVTQSSRYLVKRTGEKVFLECVQDMDHENMFWYRQDPGLGLRLIYFSYDVKMKEKGDIPEGYSVSREKKERFSLILESASTNQTSMYLCASRKRAPDTGELFFGEGSRLTVL.

The CDR3 bases are TGTGCCATCAGTGAGGGACTACCCGTCCAAGAGACCCAGTACTTC. Its protein product is CAISEGLPVQETQYF. This chain joins TRBV10-3 and TRBJ2-5, with a tentative D call TRBD2 (6 bases). V lost 2 bases to trimming and J lost 1 base, with 11 bases between them. The germline V gene encodes CDR1 ENHRY and CDR2 SYGVKD. The CDR3 covers 15 residues.

Comments on this clone: Other nucleotide sequences from this sample produce the same CDR3. The genes are TRBV6-5 and TRBJ2-3; D is perhaps TRBD1 or TRBD2 (5 bases each). Germline-derived CDR1 and CDR2 are MNHEY and SVGAGI. The V end lost 0 bases, the J end lost 0 bases, and 7 bases lay between the germline ends. The CDR3 loop spans 15 amino acids. CDR3 protein: CASSYSRGSTDTQYF. CDR3 nucleotide sequence: TGTGCCAGCAGTTACTCGAGGGGTAGCACAGATACGCAGTATTTT.

The J gene is TRBJ2-2, the V gene TRBV3-1 (or the pseudogene TRBV3-2), with TRBD2 matching 11 bases. With 2 bases clipped from V and 5 bases from J, the junction kept 4 bases outside the gene matches. This CDR3 has 16 amino acids. Per germline, CDR1 LGHDT and CDR2 YNNKEL (reference sequence). CDR3 sequence reads: CASSQPLAGDTGELFF. CDR3 bases: TGTGCCAGCAGCCAACCACTAGCGGGGGATACCGGGGAGCTGTTTTTT.

This sequence joins TRBV7-2 and TRBJ2-2, with 11 bases aligning to TRBD1. Germline trimming cut 6 bases from V and 7 bases from J; bases unmatched to any gene: 10. From germline, CDR1 is SGHTA and CDR2 FQGNSA. CDR3 length: 16 amino acids. Written as DNA, the CDR3 is TGTGCCAGCAGGGGTAGGGACAGGGGGTCTGGCGGGGAGCTGTTTTTT. Protein sequence: CASRGRDRGSGGELFF.

The V gene is TRBV18, the J gene TRBJ2-5, with TRBD1 identical over 7 bases. This CDR3 has 15 residues. Germline trimming cut 3 bases from V and 9 bases from J; bases unmatched to any gene: 13. CDR1 KGHSH and CDR2 LQKENI come from the germline V gene. The CDR3 nucleotides read TGTGCCAGCTCACCCATGAAGACAGGGCTTTTTCCCCAGTACTTC. Translated: CASSPMKTGLFPQYF.

The sample holds one count of this clone. The chain joins TRBV5-8 to TRBJ2-1; 9 nucleotides line up with TRBD2. Trimming took 10 bases from V and 7 from J; bases not matched to a gene: 12. This CDR3 has 14 amino acids. Germline CDR1 SGHTS, CDR2 YDEGEE. The CDR3 DNA follows: TGTGCCGACAACCTAGCGGGGCTTGGGAATGAGCAGTTCTTC. Its translation: CADNLAGLGNEQFF.

The rearrangement joins TRBV5-5 to TRBJ2-5; D gene unclear. The CDR3 covers 14 residues. V shed 3 bases and J shed 0 bases, with 9 bases lying between them. Germline V gene sequence: CDR1 SGHKS, CDR2 YYEKEE (reference sequence). CDR3 sequence: CASSSGRYQETQYF. Written as DNA, the CDR3 is TGTGCCAGCAGCTCAGGCAGGTACCAAGAGACCCAGTACTTC.

The count of this clone is one. This rearrangement joins TRBV13 to TRBJ1-1; D is perhaps TRBD1 (5 bases). The CDR3 has 14 residues. V lost 5 bases and J lost 0, with 10 bases in between. Germline V CDR1 and CDR2: PRHDT, FYEKMQ (reference sequence). The CDR3 reads CASSPGRMNTEAFF. In DNA, the CDR3 is TGTGCCAGCAGCCCGGGACGGATGAACACTGAAGCTTTCTTT.

The chain is built from TRBV4-3 and TRBJ1-5; D is unresolved. Germline assignment: CDR1 LGHNA and CDR2 YSLEER. V was cut by 1 base and J by 6 bases, with 13 bases left in between. CDR3 length: 15 residues. The CDR3 region has the DNA TGCGCCAGCAGCCAAGGACGGGGTCCAGGTCAGCCCCAGCATTTT. Amino acid sequence: CASSQGRGPGQPQHF.

This rearrangement joins TRBV7-2 to TRBJ2-1, with D perhaps TRBD2 (5 bases). The V end was cut by 1 base, the J end by 6 bases, with 16 bases between. The CDR3 extends over 16 amino acids. Germline V gene sequence: CDR1 SGHTA, CDR2 FQGNSA. CDR3 sequence: CASSLGRLGGSNEQFF. CDR3 bases: TGTGCCAGCAGCTTAGGGCGTTTAGGAGGTAGCAATGAGCAGTTCTTC.

The chain combines TRBV6-6 with TRBJ1-6; D ambiguous. The V gene lost 8 bases and the J gene lost 6 bases, with 14 bases spanning the gap. CDR3 length equals 14 residues. Germline lookup yields CDR1 MNHNY and CDR2 SVGAGI (reference sequence). The CDR3 loop reads CASYSLGGNSPLHF. CDR3 bases: TGTGCCAGCTATAGTTTGGGAGGTAATTCACCCCTCCACTTT.

The CDR3 bases are TGTGCCAGCAGCGCGGCCACAGGGGGAACTGAAGCTTTCTTT. This codes for CASSAATGGTEAFF. The chain links TRBV9 to TRBJ1-1; the match to TRBD1 covers 8 bases. CDR1 SGDLS and CDR2 YYNGEE come from the germline V gene. Trimming removed 3 bases from V and 5 bases from J; junction bases left unmatched: 6. The CDR3 has 14 amino acids.

This chain uses TRBV27 with TRBJ2-7, with a possible D match to TRBD2 (5 bases). Trimming pared 5 bases from V and 6 bases from J, leaving 20 bases between. The CDR3 loop spans 15 amino acids. Germline assignment: CDR1 MNHEY and CDR2 SMNVEV (reference sequence). DNA of the CDR3: TGTGCCAGCAGTCTTTTACTTCCGGGAACCGGCGAGCAGTACTTC. Its translation: CASSLLLPGTGEQYF.

The genes are TRBV6-2 or TRBV6-3 and TRBJ1-5; D unclear. Per the germline V gene, CDR1 is MNHEY and CDR2 is SVGEGT. The CDR3 runs to 15 residues. V was shortened by 0 bases and J by 3 bases, with 9 bases between the two germline ends. As DNA, the CDR3 is TGTGCCAGCAGTTACTCGGCGGGTTTCAATCAGCCCCAGCATTTT. Its protein product is CASSYSAGFNQPQHF.

V usage is TRBV5-1 and J usage is TRBJ2-3; 7 nucleotides line up with TRBD2. The CDR3 length is 15 residues. Germline lookup yields CDR1 SGHRS and CDR2 YFSETQ. V trimming: 7 bases; J trimming: 0 bases; junction bases outside the gene matches: 8. DNA for the CDR3: TGCGCCAGCGGACCGGGACTAACTAGCACAGATACGCAGTATTTT. This encodes CASGPGLTSTDTQYF.

This rearrangement joins TRBV27 to TRBJ2-7; a possible D gene is TRBD1 (7 bases). CDR1 and CDR2 from the germline V gene are MNHEY and SMNVEV (reference sequence). This CDR3 is 16 amino acids long. Trimming left V 7 bases short and J 2 bases short, with 21 bases between. CDR3 sequence (DNA): TGTGCCAGCACGGACAGGACGGGGGCATGGGCCTACGAGCAGTACTTC. Its translation is CASTDRTGAWAYEQYF.